The clone carrying this T cell receptor (beta chain) was seen only once. Its antigen remains unknown. This sample was taken from a study of molecular identifiers for immune sequencing clone quantification. Study details: RNA from around 20,000 or 100,000 naive CD8 cells was split five ways in replicates, with four sequenced.

The CDR3 contains 14 residues. From germline, CDR1 is LGHNA and CDR2 YSLEER. Trimming removed 2 bases from V and 4 bases from J; junction bases left unmatched: 3. Broader study findings: Over 99% of effector molecules, but under 1% in naive cells, were held by clones with more than 20 RNA copies. Underestimation of highly expanded clone sizes could arise where identical TCR molecules share a barcode.

Library preparation followed earlier protocols using designated TCR primers. TCRdb re-derived calls from the PCR reads in MiXCR, one entry per CDR3 protein. The table shows about 640,000 distinct CDR3 sequences, with just under 20% occurring only once. Sequenced sample: naive CD8+ T cells from blood, with Jurkat cell RNA spiked in. As for subset: FACS-sorted CD8+CD4-CCR7+CD45RA+ naive T cells. This sequence joins TRBV4-3 and TRBJ2-5; 8 bases map to TRBD1. The TCR comes from a human donor in good health. Some libraries in this study had Jurkat cell RNA spiked in. The CDR3 sequence: CASSQIDRGETQYF. The CDR3 nucleotides read TGCGCCAGCAGCCAAATTGACAGGGGAGAGACCCAGTACTTC.